Listed below are T cell receptor beta chains from one sample, sequenced in a study of identical twins. Via MiXCR, TCRdb re-called the 5' RACE reads, giving one row per CDR3 protein. The data show around 1.7 million distinct CDR3 sequences, around a third seen once. What was sequenced was cord blood. Receptors originate from a newborn girl in good health. The CDR3 runs from the conserved cysteine through the conserved F or W. Fields, in order: clone size, D gene, V gene, J gene, CDR3 DNA, CDR3 protein. The D gene is left open where the match is weak. Expanded clones are given a class, and other clones once, few, many or no size at all.

>few|-|TRBV7-9|TRBJ1-5
TGTGCCAGCAGCTACGACATGAGCAATCAGCCCCAGCATTTT
CASSYDMSNQPQHF
>once|TRBD2|TRBV4-2|TRBJ2-5
TGTGCCAGCAGCCAAGAGAGGTTAGGGAGGGTACGGAATGAGCAGTACTTC
CASSQERLGRVRNEQYF
>-|-|TRBV4-1|TRBJ1-2
TGCGCCAGCAGCCAAGAGTGGCTAGGGAACTATGGCTACACCTTC
CASSQEWLGNYGYTF
>few|-|TRBV28|TRBJ2-3
TGTGCCAGCGGGAGCCTCAGCACAGATACGCAGTATTTT
CASGSLSTDTQYF
>-|TRBD2|TRBV25-1|TRBJ2-5
TGTGCCAGCAGTGAATTCAAAGGAGCGGGAACGCAAGAGACCCAGTACTTC
CASSEFKGAGTQETQYF
>-|-|TRBV10-3|TRBJ1-5
TGTGCCATCAGTTACACAGATAGCAATCAGCCCCAGCATTTT
CAISYTDSNQPQHF
>few|TRBD2|TRBV20-1|TRBJ2-2
TGCAGTGCTAGGCCGTCGAGCGGGAGCACCGGGGAGCTGTTTTTT
CSARPSSGSTGELFF
>few|-|TRBV4-1|TRBJ2-3
TGCGCCAGCAGCCAAGTTGTAGCTAGCTCAGATACGCAGTATTTT
CASSQVVASSDTQYF
>-|TRBD2|TRBV5-1|TRBJ2-7
TGCGCCAGCAGCTTGGAGCTAGCGGAGTACAATGAGCAGTACTTC
CASSLELAEYNEQYF
>few|-|TRBV13|TRBJ2-3
TGTGCCAGCAGCTTAGCGGGGGGCCAGAACACAGATACGCAGTATTTT
CASSLAGGQNTDTQYF
>few|TRBD2|TRBV5-6|TRBJ2-1
TGTGCCAGCAGCTCCCGGGAGGGCCTTAGGAATGAGCAGTTCTTC
CASSSREGLRNEQFF
>few|-|TRBV27|TRBJ2-7
TGTGCCAGCAGTCCCCGGAGGCTACCTACCTACGAGCAGTACTTC
CASSPRRLPTYEQYF
>few|-|TRBV11-2|TRBJ1-6
TGTGCCAGCAGCTTAGATAGGGCAGCTAATTCACCCCTCCACTTT
CASSLDRAANSPLHF
>few|TRBD1|TRBV2|TRBJ1-5
TGTGCCAGCAGTCAGGGGACAGGGAGCAATCAGCCCCAGCATTTT
CASSQGTGSNQPQHF
>-|-|TRBV20-1|TRBJ2-3
TGCAATGCTACTAATCCGGGAGCCCTCACAGATACGCAGTATTTT
CNATNPGALTDTQYF
>-|TRBD2|TRBV27|TRBJ2-7
TGTGCCAGCAGCCTAAGGACTAGCGGGGGTGTTAGCTCCTACGAGCAGTACTTC
CASSLRTSGGVSSYEQYF
>-|-|TRBV10-3|TRBJ2-7
TGTGCCATCAGTCCGAGGGCCTCTACTCCACACGAGCAGTACTTC
CAISPRASTPHEQYF
>-|TRBD1|TRBV19|TRBJ2-3
TGTGCCGCTACAGGGGGAGATACGCAGTATTTT
CAATGGDTQYF
>few|TRBD1|TRBV29-1|TRBJ2-7
TGCAGCGTTGAAGACGTAAATGCAGGGGGCCTCTCCTACGAGCAGTACTTC
CSVEDVNAGGLSYEQYF
>-|-|TRBV5-6|TRBJ1-3
TGTGCCAGCAGCTTGGCGGACGGAAACACCATATATTTT
CASSLADGNTIYF
>-|TRBD2|TRBV2|TRBJ2-1
TGTGCCAGCAGTGACCCCACTAGCGGGCGGACCTACAATGAGCAGTTCTTC
CASSDPTSGRTYNEQFF
>-|-|TRBV4-1|TRBJ1-6
TGCGCCAGCAGCCAAGATGATTCACCCCTCCACTTT
CASSQDDSPLHF
>-|-|TRBV14|TRBJ2-7
TGTGCCAGCAGCCAAGTCCCGGCAGGAGTCTACGAGCAGTACTTC
CASSQVPAGVYEQYF
>few|-|TRBV21-1|TRBJ1-4
TGTGCCAGCAGCAATGTCGGCAGGAGGAATGAAAAACTGTTTTTT
CASSNVGRRNEKLFF
>-|TRBD2|TRBV3-1|TRBJ2-7
TGTGCCAGCAGTAGACTAGCGGGGTACAATGAGCAGTACTTC
CASSRLAGYNEQYF
>-|TRBD2|TRBV9|TRBJ2-2
TGTGCCAGCAGCGTAGCGCTAGCGGGAGTCCTGAACACCGGGGAGCTGTTTTTT
CASSVALAGVLNTGELFF
>few|TRBD1|TRBV12-3/TRBV12-4|TRBJ1-1
TGTGCCAGCACCCCACAGGGGACCATCCTCACTGAAGCTTTCTTT
CASTPQGTILTEAFF
>once|TRBD1|TRBV6-6|TRBJ1-6
TGTGCCAGCAGGAGACAGGGCATCAATTCACCCCCCCACTTT
CASRRQGINSPPHF
>-|-|TRBV30|TRBJ1-4
TGTGCCTGGAGTTACGGGGACAATAATGAAAAACTGTTTTTT
CAWSYGDNNEKLFF
>-|TRBD2|TRBV5-1|TRBJ2-2
TGCGCCAGCATAAGGCAGCCGGGACTAGACTTCACCGGGGAGCTGTTTTTT
CASIRQPGLDFTGELFF
>many|TRBD1|TRBV29-1|TRBJ2-5
TGCAGCGCCCGAGGACAGGTCCAAGAGACCCAGTACTTC
CSARGQVQETQYF
>-|-|TRBV20-1|TRBJ2-1
TGCAGTGCTAGATTTCAAGGGGGGGACCCCGGCTCCTACAATGAGCAGTTCTTC
CSARFQGGDPGSYNEQFF
>few|-|TRBV4-1|TRBJ2-1
TGCGCCAGCAGCCCCCCCCTGCCGGGGGCTCTCTACAATGAGCAGTTCTTC
CASSPPLPGALYNEQFF
>few|TRBD1|TRBV25-1|TRBJ2-7
TGTGCCAGCAGTCAAACAGGGGTTTTACAGTACGAGCAGTACTTC
CASSQTGVLQYEQYF
>few|-|TRBV5-1|TRBJ2-1
TGCGCCAGCAGCTACTTTCCGAGACTCACTACAAGGGAGCAGTTCTTC
CASSYFPRLTTREQFF
>-|-|TRBV4-2|TRBJ2-1
TGTGCCAGCAGGGGGGGAGGTGAGCAGTTCTTC
CASRGGGEQFF
>-|-|TRBV12-3/TRBV12-4|TRBJ1-2
TGTGCCAGCACCTCAGGGAGGGCAAACTATGGCTACACCTTC
CASTSGRANYGYTF
>-|TRBD1|TRBV19|TRBJ1-1
TGTGCCAGTAGTATAGGGGGACAGGGCACTGAAGCTTTCTTT
CASSIGGQGTEAFF
>-|TRBD1|TRBV20-1|TRBJ1-5
TGCAGTGCCCGTAGGGCAGGGGGCGGTCAGCCCCAGCATTTT
CSARRAGGGQPQHF
>few|TRBD2|TRBV3-1|TRBJ2-3
TGTGCCAGCAGCCAAGACCCCGCTAGCGGGGTCGGAGATACGCAGTATTTT
CASSQDPASGVGDTQYF
>-|TRBD1|TRBV4-1|TRBJ1-6
TGCGCCAGCAGCCAAGGGCTTATCCGGCAGGGGGTTTATTCACCCCTCCACTTT
CASSQGLIRQGVYSPLHF
>few|-|TRBV14|TRBJ1-6
TGTGCCAGCAGCCAGGGGGGGTATTCACCCCTCCACTTT
CASSQGGYSPLHF
>few|-|TRBV5-8|TRBJ2-1
TGTGCCAGCAGCTCCTTACCGGGGGTGTCCTACAATGAGCAGTTCTTC
CASSSLPGVSYNEQFF
>-|-|TRBV9|TRBJ1-6
TGTGCCAGCAGCGTAGCGCAGGGAAATAATTCACCCCTCCACTTT
CASSVAQGNNSPLHF
>many|-|TRBV4-2|TRBJ1-2
TGTGCCAGCGCAGGGCCCTATGGCTACACCTTC
CASAGPYGYTF
>-|-|TRBV24-1|TRBJ2-3
TGTGCCACCAGTGACTCCAGTGATACGCAGTATTTT
CATSDSSDTQYF